This section outlines one TCR beta chain sequence together with its context. The sample belongs to a study of human T cells and chemical hapten exposure. Study context: Patients received weekly diphenylcyclopropenone doses to the scalp throughout the approximately 25-week study. The upper back received 0.01% DPC by patch testing, with results read at 6 days. Minor volume differences among pooled libraries chiefly drove per-sample TCR yield variation.

Time point described: pre-sensitization, week 0. Treatment indicated: therapeutic diphenylcyclopropenone sensitization with weekly scalp DPC. Authors' analysis steps: The number of TCRs in each sample had a median of approximately 93,000 and spanned about 20,000 to 700,000. TCRdb fed the RACE reads into MiXCR, producing one record per CDR3 protein. TCRdb, not the authors, supplied the V and J calls. Found here are 270,000 or so distinct CDR3 sequences, roughly 7.7% of them singletons; the top ten hold 0.9% to 1.5%. Trimming cost V 6 bases and J 3 bases, with 9 bases left between them. Germline V gene lookup returns CDR1 DFQATT and CDR2 SNEGSKA (reference sequence). The CDR3 runs to 12 residues.

V and J are TRBV20-1 and TRBJ1-5, with D unclear. Here the sequenced sample was whole blood, taken in connection with sensitization to the hapten diphenylcyclopropenone (DPC). The sequence was obtained from a man aged 18 to 30 with alopecia areata. Some clones in this sample may be carry-over from other donors' samples. CDR3 protein: CSALGPNQPQHF. The CDR3 bases are TGCAGTGCCCTTGGACCCAATCAGCCCCAGCATTTT.